The clone carrying this T cell receptor (beta chain) was counted only a few times. Its antigen is not known. The data derive from a study of T cell repertoires in cytomegalovirus infection. Study details: It was recently identified HLA-C-restricted and well-studied HLA-B-restricted CMV epitopes that the study used. Public TCR beta signatures provided an indication of both CMV infection and a matching HLA type.

Whole-study results and caveats: HLA-C-restricted TCR beta clonotypes specific for CMV led the ex vivo response. Using cumulative public TCR beta family frequency, the authors identified those who carried CMV together with the relevant HLA.

TCRdb passed the reads through MiXCR, listing each CDR3 protein once. The table has fewer than 850,000 distinct CDR3 sequences, approximately 32% seen once; the top ten hold around 13%. The CDR3 length is 13 residues. Trimming at V came to 0 bases and at J to 14 bases, leaving 5 bases not matched to a gene. CDR1 MNHEY and CDR2 SMNVEV come from the germline V gene (reference sequence). The source material was cultured CD8+ T cells from PBMCs, sampled from culture after CMV antigen stimulation. J is TRBJ1-2 and V is TRBV27; 11 bases align to TRBD1. This clonotype was obtained from a human donor in good health (CMV status not recorded). Some clones in this sample may be carry-over from other donors' samples. The CDR3: CASSLSGQGARTF. CDR3 sequence (DNA): TGTGCCAGCAGTTTATCCGGACAGGGGGCTAGGACCTTC.